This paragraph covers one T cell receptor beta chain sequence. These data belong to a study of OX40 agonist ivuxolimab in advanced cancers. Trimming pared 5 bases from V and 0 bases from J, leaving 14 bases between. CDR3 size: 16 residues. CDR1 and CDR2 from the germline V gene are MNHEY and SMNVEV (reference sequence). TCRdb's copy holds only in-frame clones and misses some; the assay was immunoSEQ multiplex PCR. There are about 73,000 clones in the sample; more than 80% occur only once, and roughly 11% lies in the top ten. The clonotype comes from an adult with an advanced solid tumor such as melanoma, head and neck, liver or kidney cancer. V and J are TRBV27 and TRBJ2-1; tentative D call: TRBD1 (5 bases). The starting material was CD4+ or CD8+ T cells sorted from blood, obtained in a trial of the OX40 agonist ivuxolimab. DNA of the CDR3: TGTGCCAGCAGTCTGGAAGGGGCGAGCTCCTACAATGAGCAGTTCTTC. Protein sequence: CASSLEGASSYNEQFF.